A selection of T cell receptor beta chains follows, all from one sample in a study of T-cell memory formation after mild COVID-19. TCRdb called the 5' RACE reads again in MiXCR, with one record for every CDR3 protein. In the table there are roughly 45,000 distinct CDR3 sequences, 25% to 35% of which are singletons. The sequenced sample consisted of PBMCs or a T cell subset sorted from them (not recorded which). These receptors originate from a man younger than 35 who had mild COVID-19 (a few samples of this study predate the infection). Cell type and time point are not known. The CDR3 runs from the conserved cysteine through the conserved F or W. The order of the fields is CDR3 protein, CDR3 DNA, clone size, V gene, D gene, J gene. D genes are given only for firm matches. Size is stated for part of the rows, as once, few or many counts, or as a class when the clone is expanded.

cdr3_aa: CASSLGPGTQETQYF; cdr3_nt: TGTGCCAGCAGCTTAGGCCCAGGGACTCAAGAGACCCAGTACTTC; clone_size: .; v_call: TRBV7-6; d_call: .; j_call: TRBJ2-5
cdr3_aa: CASSLSPPSRSDTQYF; cdr3_nt: TGTGCCAGCAGTCTTAGCCCCCCCTCTAGAAGCGATACGCAGTATTTT; clone_size: few; v_call: TRBV28; d_call: .; j_call: TRBJ2-3
cdr3_aa: CASSHFSGGAAETQYF; cdr3_nt: TGTGCCAGTAGCCACTTCAGCGGGGGGGCCGCGGAGACCCAGTACTTC; clone_size: .; v_call: TRBV19; d_call: TRBD2; j_call: TRBJ2-5
cdr3_aa: CASSQWGTVNTGELFF; cdr3_nt: TGCGCCAGCAGCCAATGGGGGACGGTTAACACCGGGGAGCTGTTTTTT; clone_size: .; v_call: TRBV4-3; d_call: .; j_call: TRBJ2-2
cdr3_aa: CASSASGHGYTF; cdr3_nt: TGTGCCAGCAGCGCCTCCGGCCATGGCTACACCTTC; clone_size: few; v_call: TRBV7-6; d_call: .; j_call: TRBJ1-2
cdr3_aa: CASSREHVTDTQYF; cdr3_nt: TGTGCCAGCAGCCGTGAACACGTCACAGATACGCAGTATTTT; clone_size: .; v_call: TRBV6-2/TRBV6-3; d_call: .; j_call: TRBJ2-3
cdr3_aa: CASSPEGDRAYEQYF; cdr3_nt: TGCGCCAGCAGCCCAGAAGGCGACAGGGCCTACGAGCAGTACTTC; clone_size: few; v_call: TRBV4-1; d_call: TRBD1; j_call: TRBJ2-7
cdr3_aa: CASSLLEETQYF; cdr3_nt: TGTGCCAGCAGCTTGCTAGAAGAGACCCAGTACTTC; clone_size: .; v_call: TRBV11-2; d_call: .; j_call: TRBJ2-5
cdr3_aa: CASSQSTDTQYF; cdr3_nt: TGCGCCAGCAGCCAAAGCACAGATACGCAGTATTTT; clone_size: .; v_call: TRBV4-1; d_call: .; j_call: TRBJ2-3
cdr3_aa: CASSLPRGATSGNTIYF; cdr3_nt: TGTGCCAGCAGCTTACCACGGGGGGCGACCTCTGGAAACACCATATATTTT; clone_size: .; v_call: TRBV7-9; d_call: .; j_call: TRBJ1-3
cdr3_aa: CASTPNRWYQETQYF; cdr3_nt: TGTGCCAGCACCCCTAACCGCTGGTACCAAGAGACCCAGTACTTC; clone_size: .; v_call: TRBV7-9; d_call: .; j_call: TRBJ2-5
cdr3_aa: CASSLVLGGIKGQLQETQYF; cdr3_nt: TGTGCCAGCAGCTTAGTGCTAGGGGGCATAAAAGGTCAGCTCCAAGAGACCCAGTACTTC; clone_size: .; v_call: TRBV7-9; d_call: TRBD1; j_call: TRBJ2-5